This T cell receptor (beta chain) was sequenced in a study of beta chain features in type 1 diabetes (dated 2018 in TCRdb). Concerning the study at large: Mean age, gender distribution, total cell number and subset yield were not different between patients and healthy donors. A total of roughly 100,000,000 sorted cells were examined across all samples, and the number of cells per subset was strongly correlated with RNA yield. The study compared TCRB repertoires of sorted circulating CD4+ T cell subsets between recently diagnosed type 1 diabetes patients and matched healthy donors. Regulatory and stem cell-like memory subsets were obtained from only 8 patients and about 8 healthy donors, while naive and central memory subsets were obtained from all 28 donors.

Each donor gave one peripheral blood draw, averaging around 0.11 L, which was collected into heparinised tubes. A BD FACSAria II was used to sort naive, central memory, regulatory and stem cell-like memory CD4+ T cells with a panel that included CD45RO, CCR7, CD25, CD127, CD95 and CD27. All sorted populations exceeded 95% purity. Right away, PBMCs were isolated by Lymphoprep density gradient centrifugation and were stained directly, with no culture step. So that batch effects would be minimized, each experiment stained and sorted samples in pairs, pairing one healthy donor with one patient. The paper as a whole reports these results and caveats: A moderate but significant shortening of TCRB CDR3 length was observed in type 1 diabetes patients in all four CD4+ subsets. Shorter templates might be favored by PCR, yet because patient and control samples were amplified and corrected together, any such skew would affect both groups equally. Only small numbers of individuals were included in the HLA sub-analyses, which left unresolved whether HLA type had any influence on TCRB rearrangement. Fewer insertions and more nucleotide deletions at VDJ recombination sites were observed in patients with type 1 diabetes, implying thymic rearrangement abnormalities. The naive, central memory and regulatory TCRB repertoires appeared to resemble one another more closely among patients than among healthy donors. Because cDNA rather than genomic DNA was sequenced, highly expressing activated cells could have been over-represented, although no difference in activation and CD3 levels was found between groups.

Measured from the cysteine to the phenylalanine, the CDR3 is 18 residues long. The entry retains the CDR3 DNA only, 54 bases that are in frame from base 1. The germline V gene gives CDR1 as SGHTA and CDR2 as FQGNSA. Trimming takes 5 bases off V and 0 bases off J; junction bases not matched to a gene: 14. In this sample, this clone turned up a few times. Its recognized antigen is unknown. Base qualities are not recorded, but no much larger clone differs from it by a single base. All of the isolated RNA was reverse transcribed with the High Capacity cDNA Reverse Transcription Kit, so expressed TCRB transcripts were sequenced. Naive, central memory and regulatory T cell samples underwent deep immunoSEQ sequencing, averaging around 4 million total reads per sample. Sorted cells were lysed in RLT buffer, and RNA was extracted using DNase-treated RNeasy Micro or Mini kits according to cell number. To prevent cross-contamination, each cell subset was processed individually, whereas patient and healthy donor samples were processed jointly. Using the immunoSEQ multiplex PCR, TCRB sequences were amplified from cDNA into 87-bp fragments spanning the CDR3 region. Amplicons were sequenced on the Illumina HiSeq platform. The authors' pipeline ran thus. PCR bias was corrected computationally using synthetic template baselines, and reads within Hamming distance 2 were collapsed, with unmergeable singletons discarded. Reads were aligned against IMGT so that V, D and J genes, CDR3 length and insertions or deletions at six rearrangement sites could be assigned. Within each subset, clonotype counts were normalized to sorted cell number, and only after that were true diversity and Gini coefficients computed with the tcR R package. Repertoire sharing was quantified using the overlap coefficient calculated on TCRB nucleotide sequences. The table comes from immuneACCESS by way of TCRdb, which keeps in-frame sequences with V and J called. Part of the clones is missing from these tables; in studies checked, under half for an unresolved V gene and the rest for unknown reasons. The D gene and trimming were derived from the DNA, and the V and J assignments and clone size from that table. This sample is represented by more than 95,000 clones; 17% of them were singletons. The ten largest clonotypes hold 2.6% of the sample.

Material: central memory CD4+ T cells from blood. The chain couples TRBV7-2 to TRBJ1-1, and 8 junction bases match TRBD1. This sequence was found in a man younger than 35 with type 1 diabetes. The sequenced DNA: TGTGCCAGCAGCCCTAGAAGTGGGACAGGTTTATTGAACACTGAAGCTTTCTTT. This yields the protein CASSPRSGTGLLNTEAFF.